These 22 T cell receptor beta chains came from one sample sequenced in a study of T cell changes during pregnancy in multiple sclerosis. TCRdb's copy holds only in-frame clones and misses some; the assay was immunoSEQ multiplex PCR. The sample carries about 57,000 clones, approximately 94% recorded once. The source material was CD4+ T cells from peripheral blood mononuclear cells, sampled before pregnancy. Source of these receptors: a female donor with multiple sclerosis, enrolled in a pregnancy study.

The chain links TRBV27 to TRBJ2-1; the match to TRBD2 covers 12 bases. V dropped 6 bases and J dropped 4; count of bases not matched to a gene: 7. Germline V lookup: CDR1 MNHEY, CDR2 SMNVEV (reference sequence). The CDR3 consists of 16 residues. This CDR3 reads CASRTSGRGLYNEQFF. CDR3 in DNA: TGTGCCAGCAGGACTAGCGGGAGAGGGTTATACAATGAGCAGTTCTTC.

The chain recombines TRBV11-1 with TRBJ2-5, with 7 nucleotides matching TRBD2. The CDR3 extends over 18 amino acids. Germline V gene data show CDR1 as SGHAT and CDR2 as FQDESV (reference sequence). V shed 3 bases, J shed 1 base, and the junction held 14 bases outside the gene matches. This CDR3 is CASSFIRRSGLTQETQYF. DNA of the CDR3: TGTGCCAGCAGCTTTATTAGGCGTTCGGGACTAACCCAAGAGACCCAGTACTTC.

The genes are TRBV6-5 and TRBJ2-2; TRBD2 might be the D (6 bases). The CDR3 loop spans 14 amino acids. Germline V lookup: CDR1 MNHEY, CDR2 SVGAGI. With 4 bases removed from V and 4 bases from J, the gap between germline ends came to 10 bases. For the CDR3, the DNA is TGTGCCAGCAGTTCGGGACTGGGCACCGGGGAGCTGTTTTTT. This codes for CASSSGLGTGELFF.

V is TRBV12-5 and J is TRBJ2-7, with 11 bases that match TRBD1. V lost 4 bases to trimming and J lost 5 bases; unmatched junction nucleotides: 7. CDR1 is LGHNT and CDR2 is FRNRAP in the germline V gene. The CDR3 is made up of 15 amino acids. The CDR3 region has the DNA TGTGCTAGTGGTTCCTCCGGACAGGGGGCTCACGAGCAGTACTTC. Its translation is CASGSSGQGAHEQYF.

The rearrangement links TRBV5-5 to TRBJ2-3; perhaps TRBD1 as D (5 bases). CDR1 is SGHKS, CDR2 YYEKEE, per germline (reference sequence). The CDR3 runs to 13 residues. The ends were cut back, 2 bases at V and 4 bases at J, with 8 bases in the middle. CDR3 coding DNA: TGTGCCAGCAGCTTATCAGGGTCAGATACGCAGTATTTT. It is translated as CASSLSGSDTQYF.

The chain is built from TRBV9 and TRBJ1-6; unclear D gene. The CDR3 totals 13 residues. Looked up from germline, CDR1 is SGDLS and CDR2 is YYNGEE. Trimming removed 2 bases at V and 6 bases at J, with 6 bases between. CDR3 residues: CASSVGFNSPLHF. The CDR3 nucleotides read TGTGCCAGCAGCGTCGGGTTTAATTCACCCCTCCACTTT.

The J gene is TRBJ1-5, the V gene TRBV19; D is unresolved. The CDR3 covers 16 residues. Germline V gene sequence: CDR1 LNHDA, CDR2 SQIVND (reference sequence). Trimming shortened V by 1 base and J by 2 bases, and 12 bases separated the two germline ends. Written as DNA, the CDR3 is TGTGCCAGTAGTATAGTCCGGGTCATGGGCAATCAGCCCCAGCATTTT. Translation gives CASSIVRVMGNQPQHF. The full variable domain, completed using reference TRBV19 and TRBJ1-5, is DGGITQSPKYLFRKEGQNVTLSCEQNLNHDAMYWYRQDPGQGLRLIYYSQIVNDFQKGDIAEGYSVSREKKESFPLTVTSAQKNPTAFYLCASSIVRVMGNQPQHFGDGTRLSIL.

V is TRBV19 and J is TRBJ2-7; D is unclear. V was clipped by 3 bases and J by 4 bases, with 10 bases between them. CDR1 LNHDA and CDR2 SQIVND come from the germline V gene (reference sequence). The CDR3 has 13 residues. The CDR3 DNA is TGTGCCAGTAGTATTTTTATCGCGTACGAGCAGTACTTC. Protein sequence: CASSIFIAYEQYF.

This chain links TRBV7-9 with TRBJ2-4; D might be TRBD2 (5 bases). Germline CDR1 and CDR2: SEHNR and FQNEAQ (reference sequence). This CDR3 is built from 17 residues. Trimming removed 1 base at V and 0 bases at J, with 13 bases between. As DNA, the CDR3 is TGTGCCAGCAGCTTAGAGGGCGGGTCGGTAGCCAAAAACATTCAGTACTTC. This codes for CASSLEGGSVAKNIQYF. The complete variable domain, with remaining parts taken from reference TRBV7-9 and TRBJ2-4, reads DTGVSQNPRHKITKRGQNVTFRCDPISEHNRLYWYRQTLGQGPEFLTYFQNEAQLEKSRLLSDRFSAERPKGSFSTLEIQRTEQGDSAMYLCASSLEGGSVAKNIQYFGAGTRLSVL.

The chain joins TRBV6-1 to TRBJ2-3; D gene uncertain. The CDR3 length is 14 residues. The germline CDR1 and CDR2 sequences are MNHNS and SASEGT. Trimming stripped 5 bases from V and 7 bases from J, with 16 bases between. The CDR3 DNA follows: TGTGCCAGCAGTCCTAGATCTCGCCCTTATACGCAGTATTTT. Translating gives CASSPRSRPYTQYF.

The rearrangement joins TRBV5-8 to TRBJ2-6, with 9 bases lining up with TRBD1. With 4 bases clipped from V and 2 bases from J, the junction kept 4 bases outside the gene matches. CDR3 length equals 16 residues. The germline CDR1 and CDR2 sequences are SGHTS and YDEGEE. CDR3 loop: CASSPRDRAGANVLTF. CDR3 DNA: TGTGCCAGCAGCCCCCGGGACAGGGCTGGGGCCAACGTCCTGACTTTC.

The chain couples TRBV18 to TRBJ1-5, with 7 bases aligning to TRBD1. Germline loops: CDR1 KGHSH, CDR2 LQKENI. V gave up 7 bases and J gave up 2 bases; unmatched junction bases: 2. The CDR3 runs 13 residues. The DNA for the CDR3 is TGTGCCAGCTTCACAGGGGGCAATCAGCCCCAGCATTTT. Translation: CASFTGGNQPQHF.

The chain recombines TRBV18 with TRBJ1-1; weak D call: TRBD1 (5 bases). V lost 1 base and J lost 3, with 12 bases in between. This CDR3 is built from 15 residues. Germline V gene lookup returns CDR1 KGHSH and CDR2 LQKENI. The DNA for the CDR3 is TGTGCCAGCTCACCACTGAAATCGGGGGACACTGAAGCTTTCTTT. It encodes CASSPLKSGDTEAFF.

This rearrangement joins TRBV11-3 to TRBJ2-7; 7 nucleotides match TRBD1. The V gene's germline CDR1 is SGHNT and CDR2 YENEEA. V shed 6 bases, J shed 3 bases, and the junction held 5 bases outside the gene matches. The CDR3 covers 13 residues. The CDR3 sequence is CASSRDRDYEQYF. The CDR3 DNA reads as TGTGCCAGCAGTCGAGACAGGGACTACGAGCAGTACTTC.

This clone was counted once. V gene TRBV5-1 combines with J gene TRBJ2-7; 8 bases fit TRBD2. Germline V gene sequence: CDR1 SGHRS, CDR2 YFSETQ. The CDR3 totals 16 residues. V shed 0 bases and J 5 bases; nucleotides not matched to a gene: 10. CDR3 nucleotide sequence: TGCGCCAGCAGCTTGGAATCAGCGGGAGCAGCCGACGAGCAGTACTTC. Protein product: CASSLESAGAADEQYF.

The gene calls are TRBV5-6 and TRBJ2-7, with TRBD1 matching over 9 bases. Germline values: CDR1 SGHDT, CDR2 YYEEEE. The length of the CDR3 is 16 residues. Unmatched junction bases numbered 11, after V lost 4 bases and J lost 3 bases. DNA of the CDR3: TGTGCCAGCAGCCTACCTGGGACAGGGAAAGACTACGAGCAGTACTTC. Protein product: CASSLPGTGKDYEQYF.

This clone was counted a single time. The rearrangement joins TRBV5-1 to TRBJ2-3; 8 nucleotides agree with TRBD1. J gave up 0 bases and V 5 bases, and 2 bases lay outside the gene matches. Germline V gives CDR1 SGHRS, CDR2 YFSETQ. The CDR3 is 14 amino acids. CDR3 bases: TGCGCCAGCAGAAGGACAGGGAGCACAGATACGCAGTATTTT. This sequence encodes CASRRTGSTDTQYF.

The DNA of the CDR3 is TGTGCCAGCAGCTTAACAGGGGGCCACGAGCAGTACTTC. Protein product: CASSLTGGHEQYF. The genes are TRBV11-2 and TRBJ2-7, with TRBD1 identical over 9 bases. The CDR3 length is 13 residues. V was pared by 2 bases and J by 5 bases, with 1 base of the junction left unmatched. Germline assignment: CDR1 SGHAT and CDR2 FQNNGV.

The rearrangement joins TRBV7-3 to TRBJ2-5; tentative D call: TRBD2 (5 bases). CDR1 is SGHTA and CDR2 is FQGTGA in the germline V gene. V lost 4 bases to trimming and J lost 3 bases, with 15 bases between them. This CDR3 contains 15 residues. The CDR3 sequence is CASSSRPGRKETQYF. For the CDR3, the DNA is TGTGCCAGCAGCTCTCGCCCGGGGAGAAAAGAGACCCAGTACTTC. The variable domain in full, completed from reference TRBV7-3 and TRBJ2-5, reads GAGVSQTPSNKVTEKGKYVELRCDPISGHTALYWYRQSLGQGPEFLIYFQGTGAADDSGLPNDRFFAVRPEGSVSTLKIQRTERGDSAVYLCASSSRPGRKETQYFGPGTRLLVL.

This chain connects TRBV28 to TRBJ2-1; D might be TRBD1 (7 bases). V dropped 8 bases and J dropped 8 bases, with 19 bases sitting between them. Germline CDR1 and CDR2: MDHEN and SYDVKM. The length of the CDR3 is 14 residues. The CDR3 DNA follows: TGTGCCAGCCTTGAGGCCAGGGGGGCGTATGAGCAGTTCTTC. The encoded protein is CASLEARGAYEQFF.

The V and J genes are TRBV7-2 and TRBJ2-3; 7 bases map to TRBD1. Germline CDR1 reads SGHTA; CDR2 reads FQGNSA. The V gene end was trimmed by 0 bases and the J gene end by 5 bases; junction bases not matched to a gene: 5. The CDR3 sequence is 15 residues long. Here the CDR3 reads CASSLASPGGDTQYF. CDR3 nucleotide sequence: TGTGCCAGCAGCTTAGCAAGTCCAGGGGGAGATACGCAGTATTTT.

V gene TRBV19 combines with J gene TRBJ1-1; 8 nucleotides line up with TRBD1. Germline CDR1 and CDR2: LNHDA and SQIVND (reference sequence). With 8 bases clipped from V and 5 bases from J, the junction kept 10 bases outside the gene matches. CDR3 size: 14 residues. CDR3 region: CASSTRTGRTEAFF. The CDR3 DNA follows: TGTGCCAGTTCTACCCGGACAGGGCGGACTGAAGCTTTCTTT.